The clone carrying this T cell receptor (beta chain) has a handful of counts. TCRdb reprocessed the RT-PCR reads via MiXCR and lists one record per CDR3 protein. The sample lists about 400,000 distinct CDR3 sequences, around 16% seen once, with around 6.8% in the top ten. The sample comes from a study of patients and donors after allogeneic stem cell transplantation. The sample was blood, either unsorted or a sorted T cell fraction (not recorded which). The TCR originated in a human donor who was either an allogeneic HSCT recipient or a stem cell or donor lymphocyte infusion donor (not recorded which). It is not recorded whose cells these are; they may come from a transplant donor.

The CDR3 DNA sequence: TGTGCCAGCAGCCTGGGACTAGCAGAGGCCACAGATACGCAGTATTTT. Translation gives CASSLGLAEATDTQYF. The chain recombines TRBV4-2 with TRBJ2-3; 9 bases fit TRBD2. Germline V gene data show CDR1 as LGHNA and CDR2 as YNFKEQ. CDR3 length equals 16 residues. Losses at the gene ends were 4 bases for V and 2 bases for J; bases not matched to a gene: 7.